The following is a T cell receptor beta chain sequence with its context. This sample was taken from a study of T cells in Graves' hyperthyroidism and ophthalmopathy. Amplified regions were TCR beta CDR3 sequences from RNA transcripts. First-round RT-PCR targeting the TCR CDR3 was performed with the HTBI primer set. TCRdb ran MiXCR on the multiplex PCR reads and lists one entry per CDR3 protein. The table records roughly 420,000 distinct CDR3 sequences, around 14% of them present only once. CDR3 length: 17 residues. CDR1 is DFQATT, CDR2 SNEGSKA, per germline (reference sequence). Losses at the gene ends were 0 bases for V and 5 bases for J; bases not matched to a gene: 12.

This TCR was sampled from a woman aged 18-29 years with Graves' hyperthyroidism. The sequencing input was blood. The chain carries TRBV20-1 and TRBJ2-2; 7 bases match TRBD2. The CDR3 spells CSARDPKGAGWTGELFF. For the CDR3, the DNA is TGCAGTGCTAGAGACCCCAAAGGAGCGGGATGGACCGGGGAGCTGTTTTTT.